These T cell receptor beta chains were read from a single sample in a study of blood T cell repertoires in COVID-19. Clones were read by immunoSEQ multiplex PCR, and TCRdb kept only the in-frame ones, dropping some. The sample lists over 85,000 clones, more than 85% occurring once. The sequencing input was peripheral blood. The receptor set was obtained from a man aged 50 to 59 with active or convalescent COVID-19. CDR3s include the opening cysteine and the closing phenylalanine or tryptophan. Fields, in order: J gene, D gene, V gene, clone size, CDR3 protein, CDR3 DNA. A D gene is named only where the DNA matches it firmly. Clone size appears in some rows only: once, few, many, or a class for an expanded clone.

J gene: TRBJ2-3
D gene: TRBD2
V gene: TRBV30
clone size: NA
CDR3 protein: CAWSTRTSGRTDTQYF
CDR3 DNA: TGTGCCTGGAGTACCAGGACTAGCGGGCGCACAGATACGCAGTATTTT

J gene: TRBJ1-1
D gene: NA
V gene: TRBV19
clone size: NA
CDR3 protein: CASSAQGYGTEAFF
CDR3 DNA: TGTGCCAGTAGTGCACAGGGTTATGGGACTGAAGCTTTCTTT

J gene: TRBJ1-6
D gene: NA
V gene: TRBV19
clone size: NA
CDR3 protein: CASSIRVNSPLHF
CDR3 DNA: TGTGCCAGTAGTATACGGGTTAATTCACCCCTCCACTTT

J gene: TRBJ1-4
D gene: NA
V gene: TRBV27
clone size: NA
CDR3 protein: CASRRSGGNEKLFF
CDR3 DNA: TGTGCCAGCCGCCGTTCAGGAGGCAATGAAAAACTGTTTTTT

J gene: TRBJ1-5
D gene: NA
V gene: TRBV11-2
clone size: NA
CDR3 protein: CASSLSLRGQPQHF
CDR3 DNA: TGTGCCAGCAGCTTATCTTTACGGGGTCAGCCCCAGCATTTT

J gene: TRBJ1-2
D gene: NA
V gene: TRBV9
clone size: NA
CDR3 protein: CASSVGEGHPQIYTF
CDR3 DNA: TGTGCCAGCAGCGTAGGTGAGGGTCACCCGCAAATCTACACCTTC

J gene: TRBJ1-2
D gene: TRBD1
V gene: TRBV28
clone size: NA
CDR3 protein: CASGNGQVYGYTF
CDR3 DNA: TGTGCCAGCGGAAACGGACAGGTCTATGGCTACACCTTC

J gene: TRBJ2-1
D gene: NA
V gene: TRBV5-1
clone size: NA
CDR3 protein: CASSPSGISYNEQFF
CDR3 DNA: TGCGCCAGCAGCCCAAGCGGAATCTCCTACAATGAGCAGTTCTTC

J gene: TRBJ2-2
D gene: NA
V gene: TRBV6-5
clone size: NA
CDR3 protein: CASSPPGWTGELFF
CDR3 DNA: TGTGCCAGCAGCCCCCCCGGGTGGACCGGGGAGCTGTTTTTT

J gene: TRBJ2-2
D gene: TRBD2
V gene: TRBV29-1
clone size: once
CDR3 protein: CSVSPTSGGTGELFF
CDR3 DNA: TGCAGCGTCTCTCCGACTAGCGGTGGGACCGGGGAGCTGTTTTTT

J gene: TRBJ1-5
D gene: NA
V gene: TRBV12-3/TRBV12-4
clone size: NA
CDR3 protein: CASTGRTNQPQHF
CDR3 DNA: TGTGCCAGCACCGGACGGACTAATCAGCCCCAGCATTTT

J gene: TRBJ1-6
D gene: NA
V gene: TRBV4-1
clone size: NA
CDR3 protein: CASSQTGRDNSPLHF
CDR3 DNA: TGCGCCAGCAGCCAAACGGGGAGAGATAATTCACCCCTCCACTTT

J gene: TRBJ1-1
D gene: NA
V gene: TRBV20-1
clone size: NA
CDR3 protein: CSADGGTEAFF
CDR3 DNA: TGCAGTGCTGACGGGGGGACTGAAGCTTTCTTT

J gene: TRBJ1-1
D gene: NA
V gene: TRBV24-1
clone size: NA
CDR3 protein: CATSDGGTEAFF
CDR3 DNA: TGTGCCACCAGTGATGGCGGGACTGAAGCTTTCTTT

J gene: TRBJ1-4
D gene: NA
V gene: TRBV4-3
clone size: few
CDR3 protein: CASSQGQDEKLFF
CDR3 DNA: TGCGCCAGCAGCCAAGGTCAGGATGAAAAACTGTTTTTT

J gene: TRBJ1-5
D gene: NA
V gene: TRBV6-2/TRBV6-3
clone size: NA
CDR3 protein: CASSYSTRGGNQPQHF
CDR3 DNA: TGTGCCAGCAGTTACTCGACCCGGGGGGGTAATCAGCCCCAGCATTTT

J gene: TRBJ2-5
D gene: NA
V gene: TRBV29-1
clone size: NA
CDR3 protein: CSVADSQETQYF
CDR3 DNA: TGCAGCGTTGCTGACAGCCAAGAGACCCAGTACTTC

J gene: TRBJ2-2
D gene: TRBD2
V gene: TRBV7-8
clone size: few
CDR3 protein: CASSLEGLAGGPSFVAGELFF
CDR3 DNA: TGTGCCAGCAGCTTAGAAGGACTAGCGGGGGGGCCGTCTTTTGTCGCCGGGGAGCTGTTTTTT

J gene: TRBJ1-1
D gene: TRBD1
V gene: TRBV5-1
clone size: NA
CDR3 protein: CASSSKGQGATEAFF
CDR3 DNA: TGCGCCAGCAGCTCGAAGGGACAGGGAGCCACTGAAGCTTTCTTT

J gene: TRBJ1-4
D gene: NA
V gene: TRBV7-6
clone size: NA
CDR3 protein: CASSSGGFGKLFF
CDR3 DNA: TGTGCCAGCAGCTCGGGGGGGTTCGGAAAACTGTTTTTT

J gene: TRBJ1-4
D gene: NA
V gene: TRBV28
clone size: NA
CDR3 protein: CASSTHGTTNEKLFF
CDR3 DNA: TGTGCCAGCAGCACCCACGGGACAACTAATGAAAAACTGTTTTTT

J gene: TRBJ2-2
D gene: NA
V gene: TRBV6-2/TRBV6-3
clone size: NA
CDR3 protein: CASSYGGANGELFF
CDR3 DNA: TGTGCCAGCAGTTATGGGGGGGCAAACGGGGAGCTGTTTTTT

J gene: TRBJ1-3
D gene: NA
V gene: TRBV3-1/TRBV3-2
clone size: NA
CDR3 protein: CASSLRDGNTIYF
CDR3 DNA: TGTGCCAGCAGCCTGAGGGATGGAAACACCATATATTTT

J gene: TRBJ1-1
D gene: NA
V gene: TRBV3-1/TRBV3-2
clone size: NA
CDR3 protein: CASSHSPDRNTEAFF
CDR3 DNA: TGTGCCAGCAGCCATTCCCCGGACAGGAACACTGAAGCTTTCTTT

J gene: TRBJ1-2
D gene: NA
V gene: TRBV5-1
clone size: few
CDR3 protein: CASSFKNYGSTGYTF
CDR3 DNA: TGCGCCAGCAGCTTCAAGAACTACGGCAGTACGGGCTACACCTTC

J gene: TRBJ2-3
D gene: TRBD1
V gene: TRBV19
clone size: once
CDR3 protein: CASSPSRDRPMADTQYF
CDR3 DNA: TGTGCCAGTAGTCCCTCCCGGGACAGGCCTATGGCAGATACGCAGTATTTT

J gene: TRBJ1-5
D gene: NA
V gene: TRBV10-3
clone size: NA
CDR3 protein: CAISEDTSNQPQHF
CDR3 DNA: TGTGCCATCAGTGAAGACACTAGCAATCAGCCCCAGCATTTT

J gene: TRBJ1-1
D gene: NA
V gene: TRBV5-4
clone size: NA
CDR3 protein: CASSFGVGTEAFF
CDR3 DNA: TGTGCCAGCAGCTTCGGGGTGGGGACTGAAGCTTTCTTT

J gene: TRBJ2-5
D gene: NA
V gene: TRBV6-6
clone size: NA
CDR3 protein: CASSAPSEGKETQYF
CDR3 DNA: TGTGCCAGCAGTGCTCCATCGGAGGGAAAAGAGACCCAGTACTTC

J gene: TRBJ2-1
D gene: NA
V gene: TRBV5-4
clone size: NA
CDR3 protein: CASSWGLYNEQFF
CDR3 DNA: TGTGCCAGCAGCTGGGGACTCTACAATGAGCAGTTCTTC

J gene: TRBJ1-2
D gene: TRBD1
V gene: TRBV27
clone size: NA
CDR3 protein: CASSFLNGIGGNYGYTF
CDR3 DNA: TGTGCCAGCAGTTTTCTTAACGGGATAGGGGGCAACTATGGCTACACCTTC

J gene: TRBJ1-6
D gene: NA
V gene: TRBV7-8
clone size: NA
CDR3 protein: CASSLGPKESPLHF
CDR3 DNA: TGTGCCAGCAGCTTAGGCCCCAAGGAGTCACCCCTCCACTTT

J gene: TRBJ2-5
D gene: TRBD1
V gene: TRBV24-1
clone size: NA
CDR3 protein: CATSDPKTDRDQETQYF
CDR3 DNA: TGTGCCACCAGTGATCCAAAGACCGACAGGGACCAAGAGACCCAGTACTTC

J gene: TRBJ2-2
D gene: NA
V gene: TRBV4-3
clone size: NA
CDR3 protein: CASSQDSGTGELFF
CDR3 DNA: TGCGCCAGCAGCCAAGATAGCGGCACCGGGGAGCTGTTTTTT

J gene: TRBJ1-6
D gene: NA
V gene: TRBV12-3/TRBV12-4
clone size: few
CDR3 protein: CASSPNGDTALHF
CDR3 DNA: TGTGCCAGCAGCCCCAACGGGGATACCGCACTCCACTTT

J gene: TRBJ2-7
D gene: TRBD1
V gene: TRBV27
clone size: NA
CDR3 protein: CASSFSWGQEFSYEQYF
CDR3 DNA: TGTGCCAGCAGTTTTAGCTGGGGACAGGAGTTCTCCTACGAGCAGTACTTC

J gene: TRBJ2-5
D gene: TRBD1
V gene: TRBV5-5
clone size: NA
CDR3 protein: CASSTWDRQETQYF
CDR3 DNA: TGTGCCAGCAGCACGTGGGACAGACAAGAGACCCAGTACTTC

J gene: TRBJ2-5
D gene: NA
V gene: TRBV10-2
clone size: NA
CDR3 protein: CASSETRVGETQYF
CDR3 DNA: TGCGCCAGCAGTGAAACTCGGGTAGGAGAGACCCAGTACTTC

J gene: TRBJ2-5
D gene: NA
V gene: TRBV7-2
clone size: few
CDR3 protein: CASSLGLQETQYF
CDR3 DNA: TGTGCCAGCAGCTTAGGGCTCCAAGAGACCCAGTACTTC

J gene: TRBJ1-4
D gene: TRBD1
V gene: TRBV27
clone size: NA
CDR3 protein: CASSETGGNEKLFF
CDR3 DNA: TGTGCCAGCAGTGAGACAGGGGGCAATGAAAAACTGTTTTTT

J gene: TRBJ2-6
D gene: TRBD2
V gene: TRBV4-2
clone size: NA
CDR3 protein: CASSPLAGGLGANVLTF
CDR3 DNA: TGTGCCAGCAGCCCGCTAGCGGGGGGGCTCGGGGCCAACGTCCTGACTTTC

J gene: TRBJ1-3
D gene: NA
V gene: TRBV3-1/TRBV3-2
clone size: NA
CDR3 protein: CASSQDSRGRNTIYF
CDR3 DNA: TGTGCCAGCAGCCAAGATAGTCGGGGGAGAAACACCATATATTTT

J gene: TRBJ1-1
D gene: NA
V gene: TRBV5-6
clone size: NA
CDR3 protein: CASSLQGTNTEAFF
CDR3 DNA: TGTGCCAGCAGCTTGCAGGGGACGAACACTGAAGCTTTCTTT

J gene: TRBJ2-3
D gene: NA
V gene: TRBV7-2
clone size: once
CDR3 protein: CASSLSGDTQYF
CDR3 DNA: TGTGCCAGCAGCTTAAGCGGAGATACGCAGTATTTT

J gene: TRBJ1-1
D gene: NA
V gene: TRBV5-1
clone size: NA
CDR3 protein: CASSPGGGVNTEAFF
CDR3 DNA: TGCGCCAGCAGCCCGGGAGGGGGGGTGAACACTGAAGCTTTCTTT

J gene: TRBJ2-5
D gene: NA
V gene: TRBV5-1
clone size: NA
CDR3 protein: CASSLTAGIQETQYF
CDR3 DNA: TGCGCCAGCAGCTTGACAGCCGGGATCCAAGAGACCCAGTACTTC

J gene: TRBJ2-2
D gene: TRBD1
V gene: TRBV6-2/TRBV6-3
clone size: NA
CDR3 protein: CASSYGTGTSELFF
CDR3 DNA: TGTGCCAGCAGTTACGGGACAGGAACCTCGGAGCTGTTTTTT

J gene: TRBJ1-2
D gene: TRBD1
V gene: TRBV30
clone size: NA
CDR3 protein: CAWSVQGAGGYTF
CDR3 DNA: TGTGCCTGGAGTGTACAGGGGGCGGGTGGCTACACCTTC

J gene: TRBJ1-6
D gene: NA
V gene: TRBV18
clone size: NA
CDR3 protein: CASSPPQDTYNSPLHF
CDR3 DNA: TGTGCCAGCTCACCACCCCAGGACACCTATAATTCACCCCTCCACTTT

J gene: TRBJ1-1
D gene: NA
V gene: TRBV11-2
clone size: NA
CDR3 protein: CASSAIGVNTEAFF
CDR3 DNA: TGTGCCAGCAGCGCGATAGGGGTGAACACTGAAGCTTTCTTT

J gene: TRBJ1-5
D gene: NA
V gene: TRBV6-5
clone size: few
CDR3 protein: CASSRTASNQPQHF
CDR3 DNA: TGTGCCAGCAGCAGGACAGCTAGCAATCAGCCCCAGCATTTT

J gene: TRBJ2-1
D gene: NA
V gene: TRBV5-4
clone size: NA
CDR3 protein: CASSLEAGQNEQFF
CDR3 DNA: TGTGCCAGCAGCTTGGAGGCAGGGCAAAATGAGCAGTTCTTC

J gene: TRBJ2-5
D gene: NA
V gene: TRBV11-2
clone size: NA
CDR3 protein: CASSFERGIDRLYQETQYF
CDR3 DNA: TGTGCCAGCAGCTTTGAAAGGGGAATAGACAGATTGTACCAAGAGACCCAGTACTTC

J gene: TRBJ2-5
D gene: TRBD1
V gene: TRBV2
clone size: NA
CDR3 protein: CASSALTGERETQYF
CDR3 DNA: TGTGCCAGCAGCGCCCTGACAGGGGAGAGAGAGACCCAGTACTTC

J gene: TRBJ2-4
D gene: TRBD2
V gene: TRBV5-4
clone size: NA
CDR3 protein: CASSFGLAGGLENIQYF
CDR3 DNA: TGTGCCAGCAGCTTCGGACTAGCGGGGGGGCTGGAAAACATTCAGTACTTC

J gene: TRBJ2-5
D gene: NA
V gene: TRBV5-1
clone size: once
CDR3 protein: CASSLDTAQETQYF
CDR3 DNA: TGCGCCAGCAGCTTGGATACAGCCCAAGAGACCCAGTACTTC

J gene: TRBJ2-3
D gene: NA
V gene: TRBV27
clone size: NA
CDR3 protein: CASSLSGRGRDTQYF
CDR3 DNA: TGTGCCAGCAGTTTATCGGGCAGGGGAAGGGATACGCAGTATTTT